This T cell receptor (beta chain) was retrieved from a study of T-cell reconstitution after alpha-beta-depleted transplantation in children. Unique molecular identifiers tagged the TCRbeta library. TCRdb fed the PCR reads into MiXCR, producing one record per CDR3 protein. The sample lists 400,000 to 500,000 distinct CDR3 sequences, roughly 11% occurring once. CDR1 is SGHRS, CDR2 YFSETQ, per germline. The CDR3 has 16 amino acids. The trim removed 4 bases at V and 3 bases at J, leaving 5 bases unmatched. This chain connects TRBV5-1 to TRBJ2-3; 13 positions agree with TRBD2. The receptor's source is a human donor who donated a stem cell graft to a child with acute myeloid leukemia. Material: PBMCs from the stem cell graft donor, obtained from the stem cell graft. The CDR3 DNA reads as TGCGCCAGCAGCACTTGGACTAGCGGGGGAACAGATACGCAGTATTTT. This translates into CASSTWTSGGTDTQYF.